Listed below are T cell receptor beta chains from one sample, sequenced in a study of shared clonotypes between healthy human individuals. The method was immunoSEQ multiplex PCR; TCRdb's version includes in-frame clones alone and lacks a portion of them. The sample yields more than 850,000 clones, 75% to 85% seen once. Specimen: memory CD4+ T cells from PBMCs. The receptors shown here come from a man aged 18 to 35 in good health. Some clones in this sample may be carry-over from other donors' samples. The CDR3 runs from the conserved cysteine through the conserved F or W. Each record gives: D gene, J gene, V gene, clone size, CDR3 protein, CDR3 DNA. The D gene is left open where the match is weak. Clone size is not always given. Where it is, it says once, few, many or a class for expanded clones.

TRBD2,TRBJ2-7,TRBV18,.,CASSDRGGRPTYEQYF,TGTGCCAGCTCCGACCGGGGCGGGAGACCTACCTACGAGCAGTACTTC
.,TRBJ1-2,TRBV5-4,.,CASSLRGHYTF,TGTGCCAGCAGCTTGAGGGGACATTACACCTTC
.,TRBJ2-2,TRBV5-1,.,CASSFGGAEAGELFF,TGCGCCAGCAGCTTTGGCGGGGCGGAGGCCGGGGAGCTGTTTTTT
.,TRBJ1-2,TRBV29-1,few,CSVESGRGYGYTF,TGCAGCGTTGAATCCGGCAGGGGTTATGGCTACACCTTC
.,TRBJ2-1,TRBV5-1,few,CASSPDPDNEQFF,TGCGCCAGCAGCCCCGACCCTGACAATGAGCAGTTCTTC
TRBD1,TRBJ1-4,TRBV19,.,CASTPQGAREKLFF,TGTGCCAGTACCCCACAGGGGGCAAGAGAAAAACTGTTTTTT
TRBD1,TRBJ1-5,TRBV5-4,.,CASSSKQLTGVWPQHF,TGTGCCAGCAGCTCTAAACAGCTGACAGGGGTATGGCCCCAGCATTTT
TRBD2,TRBJ2-1,TRBV5-1,once,CASSLGLAGFDEQFF,TGCGCCAGCAGCTTGGGACTAGCGGGATTTGATGAGCAGTTCTTC
TRBD1,TRBJ1-2,TRBV6-4,.,CASSEGGQGPNYGYTF,TGTGCCAGCAGTGAGGGGGGACAGGGACCTAACTATGGCTACACCTTC
.,TRBJ1-1,TRBV28,.,CASSPAGVGGTEAFF,TGTGCCAGCAGTCCGGCAGGGGTTGGTGGCACTGAAGCTTTCTTT
TRBD1,TRBJ1-1,TRBV7-9,.,CASSLREGARGAFF,TGTGCCAGCAGCTTAAGGGAGGGGGCTCGGGGAGCTTTCTTT
.,TRBJ2-6,TRBV19,.,CASSIDGQTSGANVLTF,TGTGCCAGTAGTATAGATGGACAGACCTCTGGGGCCAACGTCCTGACTTTC
.,TRBJ2-7,TRBV2,.,CASRTGHEQYF,TGTGCCAGCAGGACCGGACACGAGCAGTACTTC
TRBD1,TRBJ1-3,TRBV18,.,CASFPQGASGNTIYF,TGTGCCAGCTTCCCACAGGGGGCCTCTGGAAACACCATATATTTT
.,TRBJ2-7,TRBV4-3,.,CASSRNLDAYEQYF,TGCGCCAGCAGTCGAAATCTGGACGCCTACGAGCAGTACTTC
.,TRBJ1-4,TRBV7-9,.,CASSQPASGGEKLFF,TGTGCCAGCAGCCAGCCGGCATCGGGGGGCGAAAAACTGTTTTTT
.,TRBJ2-2,TRBV5-1,.,CASRIVTGELFF,TGCGCCAGCCGGATAGTAACCGGGGAGCTGTTTTTT
.,TRBJ1-2,TRBV10-2,.,CASSDRWNYGYTF,TGCGCCAGCAGTGACAGGTGGAACTATGGCTACACCTTC
.,TRBJ2-4,TRBV5-1,.,CASSPTGGDNIQYF,TGCGCCAGCAGCCCAACAGGGGGGGATAACATTCAGTACTTC
.,TRBJ2-2,TRBV7-8,.,CASSPVEVPGELFF,TGTGCCAGCAGCCCCGTGGAAGTACCCGGGGAGCTGTTTTTT
TRBD2,TRBJ2-5,TRBV29-1,.,CSVESGLAQETQYF,TGCAGCGTTGAGAGCGGACTAGCGCAAGAGACCCAGTACTTC
.,TRBJ2-1,TRBV6-5,many,CASSLITGDYNEQFF,TGTGCCAGCAGTTTGATAACGGGGGACTACAATGAGCAGTTCTTC
.,TRBJ2-7,TRBV5-4,few,CASSKTPTGDEQYF,TGTGCCAGCAGCAAGACCCCCACTGGGGACGAGCAGTACTTC
.,TRBJ1-3,TRBV12-5,.,CASGLAPRGGGSSGNTIYF,TGTGCTAGTGGTTTGGCCCCCCGGGGAGGAGGCTCCTCTGGAAACACCATATATTTT
TRBD2,TRBJ2-7,TRBV5-4,many,CASHTGTSGYYEQYF,TGTGCCAGCCATACTGGGACTAGCGGCTACTACGAGCAGTACTTC
TRBD2,TRBJ2-7,TRBV5-1,.,CASSPRGTSGTEQYF,TGCGCCAGCAGCCCTCGGGGGACTAGCGGGACCGAGCAGTACTTC
TRBD1,TRBJ1-2,TRBV25-1,.,CASSGPGQTTIYGYTF,TGTGCCAGCAGTGGGCCGGGACAGACCACAATCTATGGCTACACCTTC
TRBD1,TRBJ2-3,TRBV5-1,.,CASNPDRGADTQYF,TGCGCCAGCAACCCGGACAGGGGGGCAGATACGCAGTATTTT
TRBD1,TRBJ2-3,TRBV27,.,CASGDADRWTDTQYF,TGTGCCAGCGGAGACGCGGACAGGTGGACAGATACGCAGTATTTT
TRBD1,TRBJ2-3,TRBV5-6,.,CASSAYRGITDTQYF,TGTGCCAGCAGCGCCTACAGGGGTATCACAGATACGCAGTATTTT
.,TRBJ2-1,TRBV20-1,.,CSAIAAGEQFF,TGCAGTGCTATAGCTGCCGGTGAGCAGTTCTTC
.,TRBJ2-5,TRBV6-5,.,CASSQTGVEGTQYF,TGTGCCAGCAGTCAAACCGGCGTGGAGGGGACCCAGTACTTC
.,TRBJ2-7,TRBV28,few,CASSFDGQSFREQYF,TGTGCCAGCAGTTTCGACGGACAGTCCTTCAGGGAGCAGTACTTC
TRBD2,TRBJ2-2,TRBV9,.,CASSRGLAGQTGELFF,TGTGCCAGCAGCCGAGGACTAGCGGGACAAACCGGGGAGCTGTTTTTT
.,TRBJ2-3,TRBV5-1,once,CASSLGAGDTQYF,TGCGCCAGCAGCTTGGGGGCAGGTGATACGCAGTATTTT
TRBD2,TRBJ2-7,TRBV9,once,CASSRGLAGEYEQYF,TGTGCCAGCAGTAGAGGACTAGCGGGAGAGTACGAGCAGTACTTC